This note documents a single TCR beta chain sequence. A junction boundary mismatches the germline segment, possibly from a read error. The sample comes from a study of T cells in Graves' hyperthyroidism and ophthalmopathy. Looked up from germline, CDR1 is SNHLY and CDR2 is FYNNEI. The CDR3 spans 15 residues. Template material for amplifying TCR beta CDR3 regions consisted of RNA transcripts. RT-PCR in the first round (using the HTBI primer set) targeted the TCR CDR3. TCRdb recomputed calls from the multiplex PCR reads with MiXCR, one row per CDR3 protein. The sample holds about 610,000 distinct CDR3 sequences, about 45% seen once.

Sequenced sample: peripheral blood or thyroid tissue (not recorded which). The clonotype was recovered from a woman between 18 and 30 years old with Graves' hyperthyroidism. V and J are TRBV2 and TRBJ2-2; D is tentatively TRBD1 or TRBD2 (5 bases each). The CDR3 region has the DNA TGTGCCAGCCGCAGGGCCAGTCGGAACACCGGGGAGCTGTCTTGG. The encoded protein is CASRRASRNTGELSW.